A single sample gave rise to the 13 T cell receptor beta chains below, sequenced in a study of T-cell reconstitution after alpha-beta-depleted transplantation in children. Unique molecular identifiers featured in how the TCRbeta library was prepared. MiXCR, run by TCRdb on the PCR reads, gives a single entry per CDR3 protein. The sample consists of about 980,000 distinct CDR3 sequences, 25% to 35% of them appearing once. This material consisted of PBMCs, mostly from graft donor cells, taken 360 days after TCRalphabeta/CD19-depleted stem cell transplant. These receptors were taken from a boy in the first two years of life who had a stem cell transplant for SCID, so the T cells may come from the graft donor.

This clonotype was seen only a few times. The rearrangement links TRBV5-1 to TRBJ2-4; 9 bases are a match to TRBD1. Germline CDR1 is SGHRS and CDR2 is YFSETQ. CDR3 size: 17 residues. Losses at the gene ends were 4 bases for V and 1 base for J; bases not matched to a gene: 9. CDR3 in amino acids: CASSKRTGVSAKNIQYF. The CDR3 coding sequence is TGCGCCAGCAGCAAGCGGACAGGGGTGAGCGCCAAAAACATTCAGTACTTC.

This clonotype was seen only a few times. The junction and the germline gene differ at one end; a read error may be behind it. The CDR3 DNA follows: TGTGCCAGCAGGTTAGGAGGCCTAGTGGGAGATACGCAGTATTTT. Protein product: CASRLGGLVGDTQYF. This chain uses TRBV12-3 or TRBV12-4 with TRBJ2-3; maybe TRBD2 (5 bases). The CDR3 covers 15 residues.

This clonotype was observed a few times. V is TRBV4-1 and J is TRBJ1-5; D not certain. Germline CDR1 reads MGHRA; CDR2 reads YSYEKL. The CDR3 length is 14 residues. The ends were cut back, 0 bases at V and 7 bases at J, with 10 bases in the middle. CDR3: CASSQDLGGQPQHF. In DNA, the CDR3 is TGCGCCAGCAGCCAAGATCTGGGAGGGCAGCCCCAGCATTTT.

At least ten counts were recorded for this clonotype. This chain connects TRBV5-5 to TRBJ2-3, with D maybe TRBD2 (6 bases). The V end was cut by 4 bases, the J end by 0 bases, with 15 bases between. There are 16 residues in the CDR3. Germline CDR1 SGHKS, CDR2 YYEKEE (reference sequence). This CDR3 reads CASSPSSGASTDTQYF. In DNA form, the CDR3 reads TGTGCCAGCAGCCCAAGTAGCGGAGCTAGCACAGATACGCAGTATTTT. Full variable domain (remainder filled in from reference TRBV5-5 and TRBJ2-3): DAGVTQSPTHLIKTRGQQVTLRCSPISGHKSVSWYQQVLGQGPQFIFQYYEKEERGRGNFPDRFSARQFPNYSSELNVNALLLGDSALYLCASSPSSGASTDTQYFGPGTRLTVL.

The chain has TRBV6-1 and TRBJ1-1, with a possible D match to TRBD1 (6 bases). V was pared by 7 bases and J by 1 base, with 16 bases between. This CDR3 has 15 amino acids. In germline, CDR1 is MNHNS, CDR2 SASEGT. CDR3 sequence: CASTPMWTANTEAFF. The CDR3, as DNA: TGTGCCAGCACCCCAATGTGGACAGCGAACACTGAAGCTTTCTTT.

This clonotype was found a few times. V and J are TRBV4-1 and TRBJ1-3, with 7 bases fitting TRBD1. Unmatched junction bases numbered 7, after V lost 3 bases and J lost 2 bases. The CDR3 contains 16 residues. Looked up from germline, CDR1 is MGHRA and CDR2 is YSYEKL. Here the CDR3 reads CASSQGPGTAGNTIYF. The CDR3 coding sequence is TGCGCCAGCAGCCAGGGACCCGGGACAGCTGGAAACACCATATATTTT.

The chain employs TRBV7-6 and TRBJ2-3; D call uncertain. The CDR3 spans 17 residues. The germline gives CDR1 SGHVS, CDR2 FNYEAQ. V was pared by 1 base and J by 1 base, with 15 bases between. As DNA, the CDR3 is TGTGCCAGCAGCTTAGGTCCTCGCGATTCCCGCACAGATACGCAGTATTTT. Its protein is CASSLGPRDSRTDTQYF.

This clonotype came up a few times. V usage is TRBV7-9 and J usage is TRBJ1-2; D is undetermined. CDR3 length: 13 residues. Between the trimmed V and J ends, which lost 2 bases and 12 bases, there was a span of 16 bases. CDR1 and CDR2 from the germline V gene are SEHNR and FQNEAQ (reference sequence). In nucleotides, the CDR3 is TGTGCCAGCAGCTTAATGCATGGCATAGAAGACACCTTC. Encoded protein: CASSLMHGIEDTF.

The chain recombines TRBV30 with TRBJ1-1; a weak D match, TRBD1 (5 bases). This CDR3 region has 12 residues. Trimming shortened V by 0 bases and J by 9 bases, and 11 bases separated the two germline ends. CDR1 is GTSNPN, CDR2 SVGIG, per germline (reference sequence). The DNA for the CDR3 is TGTGCCTGGAGTGTACGCGCAGGGCAAGCTTTCTTT. Residues: CAWSVRAGQAFF.

This clonotype was counted a few times. This chain links TRBV25-1 with TRBJ2-5; D might be TRBD1 or TRBD2, each matching 5 bases. CDR1 is MGHDK, CDR2 SYGVNS, per germline. The CDR3 is 14 amino acids. V was shortened by 3 bases and J by 2 bases, with 10 bases between the two germline ends. The CDR3: CASSDSGTQETQYF. The CDR3 bases are TGTGCCAGCAGTGATTCCGGGACGCAAGAGACCCAGTACTTC.

This clonotype was found a few times. The junction departs from the called germline gene at one end, perhaps through a read error. This chain links TRBV10-3 with TRBJ2-3, with a possible D match to TRBD1 (6 bases). CDR3 size: 12 residues. Per the germline V gene, CDR1 is ENHRY and CDR2 is SYGVKD. This chain's CDR3 is CAIGTGPDTQCF. Written as DNA, the CDR3 is TGTGCCATCGGTACAGGGCCAGATACGCAGTGTTTT.

This clonotype was observed a few times. The genes are TRBV12-3 or TRBV12-4 and TRBJ2-1, with 9 bases lining up with TRBD1. The CDR3 extends over 12 amino acids. Losses at the gene ends were 6 bases for V and 8 bases for J; bases not matched to a gene: 2. CDR3 sequence reads: CASRDRGDEQFF. Here the CDR3 DNA reads TGTGCCAGCAGGGACAGGGGCGATGAGCAGTTCTTC.

J is TRBJ2-1 and V is TRBV20-1; D may be TRBD1 or TRBD2 (6 bases each). In germline, CDR1 is DFQATT, CDR2 SNEGSKA (reference sequence). V lost 6 bases, J lost 4 bases, and 13 bases lay in between. The CDR3 consists of 13 residues. This CDR3 is CSALEGGYNEQFF. CDR3 in DNA: TGCAGTGCCCTAGAAGGGGGGTACAATGAGCAGTTCTTC.